One T cell receptor beta chain is described in this entry. The target antigen is unknown. The entry originates in a study of cytomegalovirus exposure and HLA in healthy donors. Study-level points and caveats: With later analysis, a missense DCLRE1C variant became linked to TCR beta V- and J-gene trimming. For most TCR beta V segments, an earlier analysis put the productive rate at about 90% or about 30% of the time. A classifier reportedly called cytomegalovirus status with high sensitivity and specificity. A later analysis reportedly identified an Asian-associated ancestry cluster as carrying fewer N-insertions than the approximately 620-donor mean.

The CDR3 has 17 amino acids. The ends lost 5 bases at V and 5 bases at J; junction bases unmatched: 16. Germline V gene sequence: CDR1 SGHAT, CDR2 FQNNGV. PCR involved 60 Vbeta and 13 Jbeta primers. Using immunoSEQ multiplex PCR, the repertoire was profiled, and TCRdb retains in-frame clones only, with some absent. The sample records 200,000 to 250,000 clones, 60% to 80% being singletons. Specimen: PBMCs. This sequence joins TRBV11-2 and TRBJ2-5; TRBD1 agrees at 8 bases. The TCR sequence derives from a woman between 25 and 40 years old in good health and CMV-seronegative. CDR3 bases: TGTGCCAGCAGCCTAATGACCTCACGGACAGGGAAGGAGACCCAGTACTTC. Residues: CASSLMTSRTGKETQYF.